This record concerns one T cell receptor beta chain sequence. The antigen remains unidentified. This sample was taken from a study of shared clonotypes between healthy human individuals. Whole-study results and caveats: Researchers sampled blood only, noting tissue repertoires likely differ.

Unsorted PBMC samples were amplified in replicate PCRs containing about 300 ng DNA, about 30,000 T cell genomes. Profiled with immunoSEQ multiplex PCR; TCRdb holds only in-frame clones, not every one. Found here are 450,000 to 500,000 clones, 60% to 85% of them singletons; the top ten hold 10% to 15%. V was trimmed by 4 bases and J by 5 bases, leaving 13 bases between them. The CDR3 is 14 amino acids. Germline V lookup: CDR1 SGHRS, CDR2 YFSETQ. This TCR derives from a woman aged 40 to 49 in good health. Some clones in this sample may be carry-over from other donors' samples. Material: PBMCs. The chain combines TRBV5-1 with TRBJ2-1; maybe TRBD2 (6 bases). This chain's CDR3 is CASSVAGSDNEQFF. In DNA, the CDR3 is TGCGCCAGCAGCGTGGCGGGATCAGACAATGAGCAGTTCTTC. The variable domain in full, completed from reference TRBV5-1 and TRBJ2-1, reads KAGVTQTPRYLIKTRGQQVTLSCSPISGHRSVSWYQQTPGQGLQFLFEYFSETQRNKGNFPGRFSGRQFSNSRSEMNVSTLELGDSALYLCASSVAGSDNEQFFGPGTRLTVL.